This TCR beta chain was profiled in a study of cytomegalovirus exposure and HLA in healthy donors. Study-level information: About 82 million unique TCRs from HLA-typed donors were held in an early release of data. The study's findings and limits: Later on, a genetic analysis was performed. It linked a missense variant in DCLRE1C with V- and J-gene trimming of TCR beta. Highest at DRB1 and lowest at HLA-C, TCR association rates differed among HLA loci in a later analysis.

This clone was counted a single time. The antigen is unknown. V shed 7 bases, J shed 6 bases, and the junction held 8 bases outside the gene matches. CDR1 and CDR2 from the germline V gene are MDHEN and SYDVKM. CDR3 size: 14 residues. The PCR employed 60 Vbeta primers together with 13 Jbeta primers. Method: immunoSEQ multiplex PCR; TCRdb's copy keeps in-frame clones and lacks some. Among over 130,000 clones listed, about three fifths were seen once. The V call is TRBV28, the J call TRBJ2-2, with 7 nucleotides matching TRBD2. The TCR comes from a woman aged 60-75 years in good health and CMV-seropositive. Sequencing input: PBMCs. CDR3 region: CASIIAGGAGELFF. The CDR3 DNA is TGTGCCAGCATCATAGCGGGCGGCGCCGGGGAGCTGTTTTTT.